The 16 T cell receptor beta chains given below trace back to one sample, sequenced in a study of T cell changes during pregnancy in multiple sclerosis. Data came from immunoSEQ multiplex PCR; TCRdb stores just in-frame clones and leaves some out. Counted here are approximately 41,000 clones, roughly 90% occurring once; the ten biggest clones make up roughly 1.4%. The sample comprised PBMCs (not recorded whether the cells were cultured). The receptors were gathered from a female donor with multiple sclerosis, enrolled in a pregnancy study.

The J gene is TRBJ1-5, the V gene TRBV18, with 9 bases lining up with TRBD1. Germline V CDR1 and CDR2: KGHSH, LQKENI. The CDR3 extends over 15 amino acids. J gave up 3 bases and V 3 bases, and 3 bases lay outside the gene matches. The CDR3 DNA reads TGTGCCAGCTCACCGGGACAGGGAGACAATCAGCCCCAGCATTTT. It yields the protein CASSPGQGDNQPQHF.

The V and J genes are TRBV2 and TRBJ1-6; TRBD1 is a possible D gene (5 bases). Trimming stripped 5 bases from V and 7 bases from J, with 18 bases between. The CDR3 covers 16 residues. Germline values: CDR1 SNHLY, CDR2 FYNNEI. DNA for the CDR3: TGTGCCAGCAGTAGGTCCCCGAGACAGACCAATTCACCCCTCCACTTT. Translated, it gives CASSRSPRQTNSPLHF.

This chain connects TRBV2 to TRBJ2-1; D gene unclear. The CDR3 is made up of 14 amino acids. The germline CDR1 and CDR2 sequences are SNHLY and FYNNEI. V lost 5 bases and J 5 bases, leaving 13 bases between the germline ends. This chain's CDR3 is CASSRSLYDNEQFF. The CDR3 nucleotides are TGTGCCAGCAGTCGGAGCCTATACGACAATGAGCAGTTCTTC. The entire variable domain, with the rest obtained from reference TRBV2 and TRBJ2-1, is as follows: EPEVTQTPSHQVTQMGQEVILRCVPISNHLYFYWYRQILGQKVEFLVSFYNNEISEKSEIFDDQFSVERPDGSNFTLKIRSTKLEDSAMYFCASSRSLYDNEQFFGPGTRLTVL.

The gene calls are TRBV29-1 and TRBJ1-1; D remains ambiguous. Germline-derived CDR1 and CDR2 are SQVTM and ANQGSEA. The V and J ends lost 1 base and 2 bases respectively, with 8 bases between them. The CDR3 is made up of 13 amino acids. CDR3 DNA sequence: TGCAGCGTTGAAGGGCAGTTTAACACTGAAGCTTTCTTT. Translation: CSVEGQFNTEAFF.

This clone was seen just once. The CDR3 DNA follows: TGTGCCAGCAGTTCCGGGACCCCACCCGGCGAGCAGTACTTC. Translated, it gives CASSSGTPPGEQYF. J is TRBJ2-7 and V is TRBV28; the D gene could be TRBD1 or TRBD2 (5 bases each). CDR1 is MDHEN and CDR2 is SYDVKM in the germline V gene. This CDR3 has 14 amino acids. Deletions cut 4 bases from V and 6 bases from J, with 16 bases between.

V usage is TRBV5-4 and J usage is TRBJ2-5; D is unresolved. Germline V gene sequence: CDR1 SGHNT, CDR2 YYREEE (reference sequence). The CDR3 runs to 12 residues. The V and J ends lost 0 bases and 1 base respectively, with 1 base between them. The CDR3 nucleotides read TGTGCCAGCAGCTTGGCCCAAGAGACCCAGTACTTC. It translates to CASSLAQETQYF.

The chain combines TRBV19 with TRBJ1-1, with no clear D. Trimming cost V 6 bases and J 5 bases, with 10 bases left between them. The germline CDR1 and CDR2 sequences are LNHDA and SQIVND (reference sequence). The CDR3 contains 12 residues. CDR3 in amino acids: CASRTPGTEAFF. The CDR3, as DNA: TGTGCCAGTAGGACGCCGGGGACTGAAGCTTTCTTT.

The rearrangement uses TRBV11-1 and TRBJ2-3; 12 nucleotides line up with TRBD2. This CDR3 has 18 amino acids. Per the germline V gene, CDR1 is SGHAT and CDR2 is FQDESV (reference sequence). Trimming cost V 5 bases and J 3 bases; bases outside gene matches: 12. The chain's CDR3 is CASSPRGLAGPRTDTQYF. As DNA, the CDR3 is TGTGCCAGCAGCCCTAGGGGACTAGCGGGCCCGAGAACAGATACGCAGTATTTT.

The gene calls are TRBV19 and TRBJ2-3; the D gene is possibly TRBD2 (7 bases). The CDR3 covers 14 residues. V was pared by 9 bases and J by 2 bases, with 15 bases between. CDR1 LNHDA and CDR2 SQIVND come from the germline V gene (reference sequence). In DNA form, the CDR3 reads TGTGCCAGCCAAGGGGGGGAGACCACAGATACGCAGTATTTT. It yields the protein CASQGGETTDTQYF. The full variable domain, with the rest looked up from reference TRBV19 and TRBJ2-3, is DGGITQSPKYLFRKEGQNVTLSCEQNLNHDAMYWYRQDPGQGLRLIYYSQIVNDFQKGDIAEGYSVSREKKESFPLTVTSAQKNPTAFYLCASQGGETTDTQYFGPGTRLTVL.

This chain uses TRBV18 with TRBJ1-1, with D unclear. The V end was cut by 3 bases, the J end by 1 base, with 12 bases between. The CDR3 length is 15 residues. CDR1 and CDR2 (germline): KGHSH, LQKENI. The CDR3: CASSPVTGTNTEAFF. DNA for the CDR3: TGTGCCAGCTCACCGGTCACGGGCACGAACACTGAAGCTTTCTTT. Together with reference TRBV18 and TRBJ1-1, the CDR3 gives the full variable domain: NAGVMQNPRHLVRRRGQEARLRCSPMKGHSHVYWYRQLPEEGLKFMVYLQKENIIDESGMPKERFSAEFPKEGPSILRIQQVVRGDSAAYFCASSPVTGTNTEAFFGQGTRLTVV.

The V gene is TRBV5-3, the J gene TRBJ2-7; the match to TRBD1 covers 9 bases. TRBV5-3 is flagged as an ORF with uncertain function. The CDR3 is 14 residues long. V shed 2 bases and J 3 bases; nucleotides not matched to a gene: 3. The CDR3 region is CARSFGTGRYEQYF. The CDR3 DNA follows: TGTGCCAGAAGCTTCGGGACAGGGCGCTACGAGCAGTACTTC.

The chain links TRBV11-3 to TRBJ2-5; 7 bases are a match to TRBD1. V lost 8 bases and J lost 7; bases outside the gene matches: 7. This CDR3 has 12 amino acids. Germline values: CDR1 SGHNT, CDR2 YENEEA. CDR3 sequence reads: CASEGASGTQYF. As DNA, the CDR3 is TGTGCCAGCGAGGGGGCCTCGGGGACCCAGTACTTC.

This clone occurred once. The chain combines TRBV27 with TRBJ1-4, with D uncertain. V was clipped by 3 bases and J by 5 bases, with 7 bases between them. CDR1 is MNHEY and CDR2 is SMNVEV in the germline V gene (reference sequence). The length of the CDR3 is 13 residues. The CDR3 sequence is CASSFAKNEKLFF. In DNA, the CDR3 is TGTGCCAGCAGTTTCGCCAAGAATGAAAAACTGTTTTTT. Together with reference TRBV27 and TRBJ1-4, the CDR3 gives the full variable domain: EAQVTQNPRYLITVTGKKLTVTCSQNMNHEYMSWYRQDPGLGLRQIYYSMNVEVTDKGDVPEGYKVSRKEKRNFPLILESPSPNQTSLYFCASSFAKNEKLFFGSGTQLSVL.

The CDR3 loop reads CASSPPLAGLTDTQYF. CDR3 DNA: TGTGCCAGCTCACCACCGCTAGCGGGACTCACAGATACGCAGTATTTT. The V call is TRBV18, the J call TRBJ2-3; TRBD2 matches 9 bases. The V segment lost 0 bases and the J segment 2 bases; nucleotides outside the gene matches: 3. The CDR3 spans 16 residues. Looked up from germline, CDR1 is KGHSH and CDR2 is LQKENI.

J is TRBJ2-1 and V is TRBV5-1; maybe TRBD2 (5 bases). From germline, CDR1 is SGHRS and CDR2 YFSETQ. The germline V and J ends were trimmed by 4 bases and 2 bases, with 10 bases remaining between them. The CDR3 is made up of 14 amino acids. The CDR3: CASSPEVAYNEQFF. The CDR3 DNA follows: TGCGCCAGCAGCCCGGAGGTAGCCTACAATGAGCAGTTCTTC.

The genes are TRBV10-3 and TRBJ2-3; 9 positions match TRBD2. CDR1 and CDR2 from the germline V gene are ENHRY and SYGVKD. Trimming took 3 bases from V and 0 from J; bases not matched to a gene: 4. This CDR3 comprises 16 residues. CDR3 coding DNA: TGTGCCATCAGTGATAAGCGGGGGGCTAGCACAGATACGCAGTATTTT. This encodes CAISDKRGASTDTQYF.